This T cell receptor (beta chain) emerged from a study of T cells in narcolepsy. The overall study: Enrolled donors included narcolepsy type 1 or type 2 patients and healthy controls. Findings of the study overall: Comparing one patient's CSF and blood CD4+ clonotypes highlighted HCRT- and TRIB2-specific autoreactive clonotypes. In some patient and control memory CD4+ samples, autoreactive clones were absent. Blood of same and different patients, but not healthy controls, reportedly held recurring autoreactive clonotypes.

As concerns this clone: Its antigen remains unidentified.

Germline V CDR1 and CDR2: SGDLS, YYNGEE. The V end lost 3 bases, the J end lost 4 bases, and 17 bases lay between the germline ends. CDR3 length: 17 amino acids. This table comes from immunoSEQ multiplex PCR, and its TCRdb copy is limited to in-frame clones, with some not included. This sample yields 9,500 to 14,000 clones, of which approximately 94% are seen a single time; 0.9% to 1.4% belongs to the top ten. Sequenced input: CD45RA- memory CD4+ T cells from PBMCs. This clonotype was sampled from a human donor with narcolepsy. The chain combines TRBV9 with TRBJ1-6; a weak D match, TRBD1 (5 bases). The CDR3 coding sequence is TGTGCCAGCAGCGCCGACCTAGGGACGACGTATAATTCACCCCTCCACTTT. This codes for CASSADLGTTYNSPLHF.